Below are 7 T cell receptor beta chains sequenced from a single sample in a study of T cells in Graves' hyperthyroidism and ophthalmopathy. Regions amplified from RNA transcripts were the TCR beta CDR3 regions. Primed by the HTBI set, a first-round RT-PCR was run on the TCR CDR3. Each CDR3 protein is one row after TCRdb ran MiXCR on the multiplex PCR reads. This table has roughly 740,000 distinct CDR3 sequences, about a sixth appearing once. The specimen sequenced was blood. All receptors come from a man between 18 and 29 years old with Graves' hyperthyroidism.

V gene TRBV2 combines with J gene TRBJ2-1; TRBD2 matches 12 bases. The germline CDR1 and CDR2 sequences are SNHLY and FYNNEI. The CDR3 has 14 residues. V lost 6 bases to trimming and J lost 7 bases; unmatched junction nucleotides: 4. CDR3 bases: TGTGCCAGCAGCGGACTAGCGGGATTAAATGAGCAGTTCTTC. This gives the protein CASSGLAGLNEQFF. The full variable domain, in which reference TRBV2 and TRBJ2-1 provide the parts outside the CDR3, is EPEVTQTPSHQVTQMGQEVILRCVPISNHLYFYWYRQILGQKVEFLVSFYNNEISEKSEIFDDQFSVERPDGSNFTLKIRSTKLEDSAMYFCASSGLAGLNEQFFGPGTRLTVL.

This clonotype was counted ten times or more. The chain has TRBV27 and TRBJ1-2; 10 nucleotides line up with TRBD1. Germline V CDR1 and CDR2: MNHEY, SMNVEV (reference sequence). V lost 5 bases and J lost 9; bases outside the gene matches: 6. This CDR3 has 13 amino acids. DNA of the CDR3: TGTGCCAGCAGTACGGGACAGGGGAGAAGCTACACCTTC. It specifies CASSTGQGRSYTF.

This clonotype was counted ten times or more. The chain has TRBV12-3 or TRBV12-4 and TRBJ2-7; 11 bases map to TRBD1. The CDR3 runs 17 residues. V dropped 6 bases and J dropped 3; count of bases not matched to a gene: 13. CDR3 DNA: TGTGCCAGCAGCCATGGACAGGGGGCGTCTCTGAACTACGAGCAGTACTTC. Translating it yields CASSHGQGASLNYEQYF.

This clonotype has ten or more counts. The chain carries TRBV27 and TRBJ2-7, with TRBD2 as a possible D gene (5 bases). Germline loops: CDR1 MNHEY, CDR2 SMNVEV (reference sequence). The CDR3 covers 14 residues. Trimming left V 2 bases short and J 1 base short, with 9 bases between. The CDR3 region has the DNA TGTGCCAGCAGTTTAAACGGGGTTTCCTACGAGCAGTACTTC. This sequence encodes CASSLNGVSYEQYF.

This clonotype was recorded a few times. The rearrangement links TRBV20-1 to TRBJ2-3, with 13 positions matching TRBD2. CDR1 DFQATT and CDR2 SNEGSKA come from the germline V gene (reference sequence). V lost 6 bases and J lost 5; bases outside the gene matches: 5. The CDR3 spans 14 residues. The CDR3 DNA sequence: TGCAGTGCAAGGGGACTAGCGGGAATAGATACGCAGTATTTT. This encodes CSARGLAGIDTQYF.

This clonotype was found a few times. CDR3 region: CASSVEADPYEQYF. The CDR3 DNA follows: TGTGCCAGCAGCGTAGAAGCGGACCCCTACGAGCAGTACTTC. The genes are TRBV9 and TRBJ2-7; D is possibly TRBD2 (5 bases). The CDR3 extends over 14 amino acids. With 0 bases removed from V and 2 bases from J, the gap between germline ends came to 9 bases. The germline V gene encodes CDR1 SGDLS and CDR2 YYNGEE. The full variable domain, its missing parts supplied by reference TRBV9 and TRBJ2-7, is DSGVTQTPKHLITATGQRVTLRCSPRSGDLSVYWYQQSLDQGLQFLIQYYNGEERAKGNILERFSAQQFPDLHSELNLSSLELGDSALYFCASSVEADPYEQYFGPGTRLTVT.

At least ten counts were recorded for this clonotype. The rearrangement joins TRBV3-1 to TRBJ1-6; unclear D gene. Germline-derived CDR1 and CDR2 are LGHDT and YNNKEL (reference sequence). Trimming stripped 3 bases from V and 6 bases from J, with 3 bases between. The CDR3 totals 12 residues. In DNA form, the CDR3 reads TGTGCCAGCAGCCAGGTTAATTCACCCCTCCACTTT. It specifies CASSQVNSPLHF. Drawing the rest from reference TRBV3-1 and TRBJ1-6, the complete variable domain is DTAVSQTPKYLVTQMGNDKSIKCEQNLGHDTMYWYKQDSKKFLKIMFSYNNKELIINETVPNRFSPKSPDKAHLNLHINSLELGDSAVYFCASSQVNSPLHFGNGTRLTVT.